The 9 T cell receptor beta chains listed next were all sequenced from one sample in a study of blood T cells in healthy people across ages. Primed by a sample-barcoded 5' primer and a J-beta primer mix, a second PCR proceeded for roughly 6 to 12 cycles. TCRdb ran MiXCR on the 5' RACE reads and lists one entry per CDR3 protein. The data show around 1,000,000 distinct CDR3 sequences, with about 25% seen just once and about 0.8% held by the top ten. The sample also formed part of further work on T cells of mothers and their children.

Sequenced input: blood. These receptors were collected from a girl aged 2 to 9 in good health.

The J gene is TRBJ1-1, the V gene TRBV27, with TRBD1 as a possible D gene (5 bases). V lost 3 bases, J lost 6 bases, and 17 bases lay in between. Germline V gene data show CDR1 as MNHEY and CDR2 as SMNVEV (reference sequence). The CDR3 loop spans 15 amino acids. This chain's CDR3 is CASSFFGQGNPEAFF. The CDR3, as DNA: TGTGCCAGCAGTTTCTTTGGGCAGGGAAACCCTGAAGCTTTCTTT.

This clonotype was observed a handful of times. The chain is built from TRBV10-3 and TRBJ1-3, with no clear D. V was cut by 4 bases and J by 0 bases, with 10 bases left in between. Germline V gives CDR1 ENHRY, CDR2 SYGVKD. This CDR3 has 15 residues. The CDR3 nucleotides are TGTGCCATCAGTGGATTCTGGTTCTCTGGAAACACCATATATTTT. This sequence encodes CAISGFWFSGNTIYF.

This clonotype has a handful of counts. The chain combines TRBV25-1 with TRBJ1-2; D gene uncertain. The germline V gene encodes CDR1 MGHDK and CDR2 SYGVNS. This CDR3 has 16 residues. V was pared by 2 bases and J by 2 bases, with 15 bases between. The CDR3 loop is CASSEVASAQNYGYTF. Here the CDR3 DNA reads TGTGCCAGCAGTGAAGTAGCGTCCGCTCAGAACTATGGCTACACCTTC.

This chain connects TRBV5-1 to TRBJ2-3; unclear D gene. The germline V and J ends were trimmed by 4 bases and 4 bases, with 10 bases remaining between them. Germline V gene data show CDR1 as SGHRS and CDR2 as YFSETQ. The CDR3 length is 13 residues. The chain's CDR3 is CASSLAQSDTQYF. The CDR3, as DNA: TGCGCCAGCAGCCTGGCGCAATCAGATACGCAGTATTTT.

The chain is built from TRBV20-1 and TRBJ2-3, with D perhaps being TRBD1 or TRBD2 (5 bases each). The germline V gene has CDR1 DFQATT and CDR2 SNEGSKA (reference sequence). Trimming left V 7 bases short and J 7 bases short, with 21 bases between. The CDR3 covers 14 residues. The CDR3, as DNA: TGCAGTGGGGGCGTAGAGGGGTCCCCCCATACGCAGTATTTT. Translating gives CSGGVEGSPHTQYF.

The chain recombines TRBV27 with TRBJ2-7; no definite D call. CDR3 length equals 13 residues. Trimming removed 10 bases from V and 1 base from J, with 14 bases in between. CDR1 MNHEY and CDR2 SMNVEV come from the germline V gene (reference sequence). The CDR3 region is CATTYGPSYEQYF. CDR3 sequence (DNA): TGTGCCACAACTTACGGGCCGTCCTACGAGCAGTACTTC.

This clonotype was detected once. The genes are TRBV20-1 and TRBJ2-5; 9 bases agree with TRBD2. Germline CDR1 is DFQATT and CDR2 is SNEGSKA (reference sequence). V lost 1 base and J lost 3; bases outside the gene matches: 3. This CDR3 spans 14 amino acids. The CDR3 loop is CSARVPSGEETQYF. The CDR3 DNA reads as TGCAGTGCTAGAGTGCCTAGCGGGGAAGAGACCCAGTACTTC.

V usage is TRBV3-1 and J usage is TRBJ2-2; D unresolved. Germline values: CDR1 LGHDT, CDR2 YNNKEL (reference sequence). The V gene lost 0 bases and the J gene lost 3 bases, with 8 bases spanning the gap. The CDR3 runs to 15 residues. For the CDR3, the DNA is TGTGCCAGCAGCCAAGAAGTCTGGTACACCGGGGAGCTGTTTTTT. The encoded protein is CASSQEVWYTGELFF.

The CDR3, as DNA: TGTGCCAGCAGTTTGGGTATCGGGCTTCACGAGCAGTACTTC. Translating gives CASSLGIGLHEQYF. The chain has TRBV28 and TRBJ2-7; D remains ambiguous. The germline V gene has CDR1 MDHEN and CDR2 SYDVKM. Trimming left V 3 bases short and J 5 bases short, with 14 bases between. The CDR3 extends over 14 amino acids.